One and the same sample provided the 29 T cell receptor beta chains below, sequenced in a study of blood T cell repertoires in COVID-19. The data were produced by immunoSEQ multiplex PCR, yet TCRdb's version contains in-frame clones alone and is incomplete. The profile shows around 220,000 clones, 84% of them singletons. The sequenced sample consisted of PBMCs or T cells enriched from blood (not recorded which). These receptors were taken from a woman in her thirties or forties who had recovered from COVID-19.

The chain joins TRBV10-3 to TRBJ2-5; maybe TRBD1 (5 bases). Trimming removed 6 bases from V and 5 bases from J, with 13 bases in between. The germline CDR1 and CDR2 sequences are ENHRY and SYGVKD. The CDR3 has 13 residues. CDR3 amino acids: CAISRQYEETQYF. In DNA, the CDR3 is TGTGCCATCAGCCGACAGTACGAGGAGACCCAGTACTTC.

The rearrangement links TRBV7-2 to TRBJ1-2, with 9 bases identical to TRBD1. This CDR3 has 15 amino acids. Germline loops: CDR1 SGHTA, CDR2 FQGNSA. J was trimmed by 8 bases and V by 5 bases; bases with no gene match: 12. In nucleotides, the CDR3 is TGTGCCAGCAGCGAAAAACAGGGGGCAACTTGGGGCTACACCTTC. Residues: CASSEKQGATWGYTF.

The rearrangement uses TRBV7-9 and TRBJ2-1, with 12 nucleotides matching TRBD2. The CDR3 totals 15 residues. In germline, CDR1 is SEHNR, CDR2 FQNEAQ (reference sequence). J lost 7 bases, V lost 5 bases, and 6 bases had no gene match. The CDR3 DNA follows: TGTGCCAGCAGCCCCCCAGGACTAGCGGGAAATGAGCAGTTCTTC. This gives the protein CASSPPGLAGNEQFF.

The rearrangement joins TRBV5-3 to TRBJ2-7; tentative D call: TRBD2 (5 bases). TRBV5-3 counts as an open reading frame of uncertain function. With 1 base removed from V and 5 bases from J, the gap between germline ends came to 13 bases. This CDR3 comprises 14 residues. CDR3 DNA: TGTGCCAGAAGCTTGTTTCGGGATTACCACGAGCAGTACTTC. Protein: CARSLFRDYHEQYF.

J is TRBJ2-1 and V is TRBV7-9, with TRBD2 matching over 9 bases. The germline gives CDR1 SEHNR, CDR2 FQNEAQ (reference sequence). V lost 5 bases and J lost 7; bases outside the gene matches: 6. This CDR3 spans 14 amino acids. CDR3 region: CASSISGSGNEQFF. CDR3 coding DNA: TGTGCCAGCAGCATTAGCGGGAGTGGGAATGAGCAGTTCTTC.

The V call is TRBV28, the J call TRBJ2-7, with 7 nucleotides matching TRBD1. The germline V gene encodes CDR1 MDHEN and CDR2 SYDVKM. The trim removed 8 bases at V and 5 bases at J, leaving 6 bases unmatched. The CDR3 has 12 amino acids. The CDR3 sequence is CASGLRGNEQYF. CDR3 nucleotide sequence: TGTGCCAGCGGCCTCAGGGGGAACGAGCAGTACTTC.

This chain connects TRBV2 to TRBJ2-3, with D possibly matching TRBD1 (5 bases). Germline V gene lookup returns CDR1 SNHLY and CDR2 FYNNEI. The CDR3 is made up of 16 amino acids. V was clipped by 7 bases and J by 2 bases, with 19 bases between them. The CDR3 DNA reads as TGTGCCAGCACCCTAAGGGGCAACTCGGCCACAGATACGCAGTATTTT. Translating gives CASTLRGNSATDTQYF.

This clone was seen a handful of times. The V call is TRBV29-1, the J call TRBJ1-2; D unresolved. This CDR3 comprises 13 residues. Germline assignment: CDR1 SQVTM and CDR2 ANQGSEA. V was cut by 0 bases and J by 8 bases, with 13 bases left in between. The CDR3 sequence is CSVEEWGSGGYTF. CDR3 nucleotide sequence: TGCAGCGTTGAAGAGTGGGGAAGCGGAGGCTACACCTTC.

The chain carries TRBV12-3 or TRBV12-4 and TRBJ2-1; D might be TRBD1 (6 bases). V was clipped by 0 bases and J by 10 bases, with 7 bases between them. The CDR3 has 12 amino acids. The CDR3 is CASSLARGEQFF. The DNA for the CDR3 is TGTGCCAGCAGTTTAGCGAGGGGGGAGCAGTTCTTC.

The chain recombines TRBV27 with TRBJ2-1; 10 bases map to TRBD2. The trim removed 5 bases at V and 5 bases at J, leaving 9 bases unmatched. There are 16 residues in the CDR3. The V gene's germline CDR1 is MNHEY and CDR2 SMNVEV (reference sequence). The CDR3 is CASSTLAGASDNEQFF. CDR3 sequence (DNA): TGTGCCAGCAGTACCCTAGCGGGAGCGTCGGACAATGAGCAGTTCTTC.

The V call is TRBV29-1, the J call TRBJ1-1; 7 bases agree with TRBD1. Trimming cost V 7 bases and J 1 base; bases outside gene matches: 9. The CDR3 is made up of 14 amino acids. Germline V CDR1 and CDR2: SQVTM, ANQGSEA. As DNA, the CDR3 is TGCAGCGGCATGACAGGGATGGGGAACACTGAAGCTTTCTTT. Its protein product is CSGMTGMGNTEAFF.

This clone was observed a few times. The J gene is TRBJ1-5, the V gene TRBV7-2; 7 bases line up with TRBD1. This CDR3 region has 15 residues. V trimming: 7 bases; J trimming: 7 bases; junction bases outside the gene matches: 13. Germline V lookup: CDR1 SGHTA, CDR2 FQGNSA. CDR3 sequence reads: CASTLSGTVGQPQHF. For the CDR3, the DNA is TGTGCCAGCACTCTCTCCGGGACAGTAGGGCAGCCCCAGCATTTT.

The genes are TRBV27 and TRBJ1-2; no clear D gene. In germline, CDR1 is MNHEY, CDR2 SMNVEV (reference sequence). This CDR3 has 13 residues. V gave up 4 bases and J gave up 8 bases, with 14 bases separating them. The CDR3 sequence is CASSSYSALGYTF. CDR3 nucleotides: TGTGCCAGCAGTTCGTACAGTGCCTTGGGCTACACCTTC.

The chain is built from TRBV7-2 and TRBJ2-3, with D unresolved. The V gene lost 2 bases and the J gene lost 2 bases, with 5 bases spanning the gap. CDR1 SGHTA and CDR2 FQGNSA come from the germline V gene. The CDR3 is 13 amino acids. CDR3: CASSLLYTDTQYF. CDR3 nucleotide sequence: TGTGCCAGCAGCTTACTCTACACAGATACGCAGTATTTT.

The CDR3, as DNA: TGCGCCAGCTCTTCGGCGGTCTCTGGAAACACCATATATTTT. This encodes CASSSAVSGNTIYF. The chain employs TRBV5-1 and TRBJ1-3; D uncertain. Trimming pared 7 bases from V and 0 bases from J, leaving 11 bases between. The CDR3 loop spans 14 amino acids. CDR1 and CDR2 (germline): SGHRS, YFSETQ.

The chain has TRBV7-9 and TRBJ1-5, with TRBD1 as a possible D gene (6 bases). This CDR3 is built from 14 residues. V was trimmed by 5 bases and J by 4 bases, leaving 12 bases between them. Germline V gives CDR1 SEHNR, CDR2 FQNEAQ (reference sequence). The CDR3, as DNA: TGTGCCAGCAGCCCAAATACAGGGAATCAGCCCCAGCATTTT. Encoded protein: CASSPNTGNQPQHF. Together with reference TRBV7-9 and TRBJ1-5, the CDR3 gives the full variable domain: DTGVSQNPRHKITKRGQNVTFRCDPISEHNRLYWYRQTLGQGPEFLTYFQNEAQLEKSRLLSDRFSAERPKGSFSTLEIQRTEQGDSAMYLCASSPNTGNQPQHFGDGTRLSIL.

The CDR3 reads CASGTGQRGTEAFF. The CDR3 DNA sequence: TGTGCCAGCGGGACAGGCCAGCGGGGCACTGAAGCTTTCTTT. The rearrangement uses TRBV18 and TRBJ1-1; 8 nucleotides match TRBD1. This CDR3 contains 14 residues. Losses at the gene ends were 8 bases for V and 4 bases for J; bases not matched to a gene: 9. Germline assignment: CDR1 KGHSH and CDR2 LQKENI.

This CDR3 is CASSLLGPGRGVNTEAFF. The CDR3 bases are TGCGCCAGCAGCTTGCTTGGGCCCGGACGGGGGGTAAACACTGAAGCTTTCTTT. The chain joins TRBV5-1 to TRBJ1-1, with D perhaps TRBD1 (5 bases). Germline V CDR1 and CDR2: SGHRS, YFSETQ. This CDR3 spans 18 amino acids. Trimming stripped 1 base from V and 2 bases from J, with 21 bases between.

This chain uses TRBV4-1 with TRBJ2-2; TRBD1 matches 7 bases. This CDR3 region has 18 residues. V gave up 2 bases and J gave up 0 bases; unmatched junction bases: 9. The germline gives CDR1 MGHRA, CDR2 YSYEKL. The CDR3 sequence: CASSQYPTGTANTGELFF. In nucleotides, the CDR3 is TGCGCCAGCAGCCAATATCCGACCGGGACAGCGAACACCGGGGAGCTGTTTTTT.

The chain joins TRBV5-1 to TRBJ2-7; 14 nucleotides match TRBD2. This CDR3 has 15 amino acids. Germline loops: CDR1 SGHRS, CDR2 YFSETQ. J was trimmed by 5 bases and V by 4 bases; bases with no gene match: 5. CDR3 coding DNA: TGCGCCAGCAGCCGGGGGACTAGCGGGAGCCACGAGCAGTACTTC. Translation: CASSRGTSGSHEQYF. The full variable domain, rest sourced from reference TRBV5-1 and TRBJ2-7, is KAGVTQTPRYLIKTRGQQVTLSCSPISGHRSVSWYQQTPGQGLQFLFEYFSETQRNKGNFPGRFSGRQFSNSRSEMNVSTLELGDSALYLCASSRGTSGSHEQYFGPGTRLTVT.

This clone has a single count. V is TRBV10-3 and J is TRBJ2-7; TRBD2 matches at 14 bases. Germline V CDR1 and CDR2: ENHRY, SYGVKD. The CDR3 consists of 14 residues. Unmatched junction bases numbered 6, after V lost 10 bases and J lost 4 bases. The CDR3 loop reads CANRGLAGEYEQYF. CDR3 DNA: TGTGCCAACCGGGGACTAGCGGGAGAATACGAGCAGTACTTC.

V is TRBV27 and J is TRBJ1-2; tentative D call: TRBD1 (5 bases). The CDR3 runs 14 residues. Germline V lookup: CDR1 MNHEY, CDR2 SMNVEV (reference sequence). V lost 8 bases and J 2 bases, leaving 15 bases between the germline ends. The CDR3 DNA reads TGTGCCAGCGGATACAGGAGAGACAACTATGGCTACACCTTC. Residues: CASGYRRDNYGYTF.

The chain carries TRBV6-4 and TRBJ1-1; the D gene is possibly TRBD1 (6 bases). V was trimmed by 2 bases and J by 6 bases, leaving 13 bases between them. The CDR3 has 14 residues. Germline values: CDR1 MRHNA, CDR2 SNTAGT. The CDR3 sequence is CASSDGGGESEAFF. The CDR3 coding sequence is TGTGCCAGCAGTGACGGGGGGGGCGAATCTGAAGCTTTCTTT.

The chain joins TRBV11-3 to TRBJ2-3, with unresolved D. V was clipped by 3 bases and J by 4 bases, with 5 bases between them. Germline values: CDR1 SGHNT, CDR2 YENEEA. The CDR3 is made up of 12 amino acids. CDR3 protein: CASSFGSDTQYF. CDR3 nucleotide sequence: TGTGCCAGCAGCTTTGGCTCAGATACGCAGTATTTT. The variable domain in full, completed from reference TRBV11-3 and TRBJ2-3, reads EAGVVQSPRYKIIEKKQPVAFWCNPISGHNTLYWYLQNLGQGPELLIRYENEEAVDDSQLPKDRFSAERLKGVDSTLKIQPAELGDSAVYLCASSFGSDTQYFGPGTRLTVL.

The chain recombines TRBV10-3 with TRBJ2-7; maybe TRBD2 (5 bases). Germline V lookup: CDR1 ENHRY, CDR2 SYGVKD. This CDR3 has 12 amino acids. V lost 5 bases and J 4 bases, leaving 9 bases between the germline ends. The CDR3 sequence is CAISRGGYEQYF. The CDR3 region has the DNA TGTGCCATCAGTCGGGGTGGATACGAGCAGTACTTC.

J is TRBJ2-3 and V is TRBV19; 10 bases map to TRBD2. The CDR3 is 13 amino acids. After removal of 5 bases from V and 7 bases from J, the junction contained 3 bases not matched to a gene. Germline CDR1 reads LNHDA; CDR2 reads SQIVND (reference sequence). CDR3 loop: CASSAGLANTQYF. The CDR3 DNA sequence: TGTGCCAGTAGTGCGGGACTAGCGAATACGCAGTATTTT.

A few counts support this clone. The rearrangement uses TRBV5-5 and TRBJ1-3, with TRBD1 identical over 8 bases. The ends lost 0 bases at V and 5 bases at J; junction bases unmatched: 4. CDR1 is SGHKS and CDR2 is YYEKEE in the germline V gene (reference sequence). The CDR3 consists of 15 residues. This chain's CDR3 is CASSLEWDRRNTIYF. The DNA for the CDR3 is TGTGCCAGCAGCTTGGAGTGGGACAGGAGAAACACCATATATTTT.

The J gene is TRBJ1-1, the V gene TRBV7-3, with a tentative D call TRBD1 (6 bases). Germline assignment: CDR1 SGHTA and CDR2 FQGTGA. This CDR3 comprises 13 residues. The V and J ends lost 4 bases and 6 bases respectively, with 12 bases between them. The CDR3 sequence is CASSSTQGSEAFF. The CDR3 DNA sequence: TGTGCCAGCAGCTCCACGCAGGGGTCTGAAGCTTTCTTT.

The chain recombines TRBV2 with TRBJ1-3; TRBD1 might be the D (5 bases). Trimming left V 8 bases short and J 0 bases short, with 8 bases between. This CDR3 has 13 residues. Germline assignment: CDR1 SNHLY and CDR2 FYNNEI. The CDR3 loop is CASLQDSGNTIYF. For the CDR3, the DNA is TGTGCCAGCCTACAGGACTCTGGAAACACCATATATTTT. Drawing the rest from reference TRBV2 and TRBJ1-3, the complete variable domain is EPEVTQTPSHQVTQMGQEVILRCVPISNHLYFYWYRQILGQKVEFLVSFYNNEISEKSEIFDDQFSVERPDGSNFTLKIRSTKLEDSAMYFCASLQDSGNTIYFGEGSWLTVV.